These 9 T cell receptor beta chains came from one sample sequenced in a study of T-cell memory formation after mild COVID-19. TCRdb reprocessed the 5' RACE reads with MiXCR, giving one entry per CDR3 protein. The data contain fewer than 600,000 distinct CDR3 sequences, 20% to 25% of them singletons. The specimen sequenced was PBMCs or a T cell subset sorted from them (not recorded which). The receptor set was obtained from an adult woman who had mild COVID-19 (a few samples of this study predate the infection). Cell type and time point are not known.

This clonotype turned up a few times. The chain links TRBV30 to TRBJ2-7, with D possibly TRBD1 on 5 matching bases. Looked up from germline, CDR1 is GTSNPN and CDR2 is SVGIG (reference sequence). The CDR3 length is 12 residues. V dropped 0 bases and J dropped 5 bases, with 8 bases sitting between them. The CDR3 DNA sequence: TGTGCCTGGAGTGTAGGGGCCCACGAGCAGTACTTC. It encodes CAWSVGAHEQYF.

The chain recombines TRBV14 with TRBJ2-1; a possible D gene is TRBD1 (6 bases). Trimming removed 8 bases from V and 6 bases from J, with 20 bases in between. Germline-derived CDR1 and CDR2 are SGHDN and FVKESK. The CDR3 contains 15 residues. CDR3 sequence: CASSVDRFGANEQFF. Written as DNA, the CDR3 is TGTGCCAGCTCCGTCGACAGGTTTGGGGCCAATGAGCAGTTCTTC.

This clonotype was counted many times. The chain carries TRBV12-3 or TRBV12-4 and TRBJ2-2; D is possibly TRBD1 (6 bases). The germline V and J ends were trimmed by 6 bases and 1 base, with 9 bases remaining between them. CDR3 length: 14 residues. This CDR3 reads CASSLTGNTGELFF. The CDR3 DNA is TGTGCCAGCAGCCTGACAGGGAACACCGGGGAGCTGTTTTTT.

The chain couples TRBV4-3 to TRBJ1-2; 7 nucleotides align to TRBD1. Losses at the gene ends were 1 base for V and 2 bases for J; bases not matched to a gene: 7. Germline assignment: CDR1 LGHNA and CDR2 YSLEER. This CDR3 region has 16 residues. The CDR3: CASSQVGQLKNYGYTF. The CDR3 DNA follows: TGCGCCAGCAGCCAAGTGGGACAGCTAAAGAACTATGGCTACACCTTC.

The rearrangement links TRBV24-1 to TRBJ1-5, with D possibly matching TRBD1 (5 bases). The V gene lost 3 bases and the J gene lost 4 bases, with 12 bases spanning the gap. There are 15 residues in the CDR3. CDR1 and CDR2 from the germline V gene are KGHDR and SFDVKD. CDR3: CATSDPGAGNQPQHF. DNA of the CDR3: TGTGCCACCAGTGATCCTGGGGCTGGTAATCAGCCCCAGCATTTT.

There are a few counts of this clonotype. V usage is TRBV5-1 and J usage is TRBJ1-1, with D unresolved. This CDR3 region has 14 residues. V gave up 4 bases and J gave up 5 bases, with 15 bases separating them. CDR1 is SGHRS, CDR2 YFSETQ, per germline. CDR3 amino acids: CASSPEGRRTEAFF. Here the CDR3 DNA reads TGCGCCAGCAGCCCCGAAGGGAGGCGTACTGAAGCTTTCTTT.

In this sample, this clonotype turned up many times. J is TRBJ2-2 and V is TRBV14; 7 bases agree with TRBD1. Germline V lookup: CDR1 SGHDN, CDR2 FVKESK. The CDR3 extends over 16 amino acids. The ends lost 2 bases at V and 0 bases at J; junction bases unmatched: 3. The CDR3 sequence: CASSQIGTANTGELFF. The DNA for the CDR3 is TGTGCCAGCAGCCAAATCGGGACAGCGAACACCGGGGAGCTGTTTTTT.

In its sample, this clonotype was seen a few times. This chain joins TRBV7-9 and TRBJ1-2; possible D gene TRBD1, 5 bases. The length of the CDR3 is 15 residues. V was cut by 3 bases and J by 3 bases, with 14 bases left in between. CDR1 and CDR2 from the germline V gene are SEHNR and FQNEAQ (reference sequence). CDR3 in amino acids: CASSFPDSGYYGYTF. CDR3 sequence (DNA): TGTGCCAGCAGCTTCCCCGACAGTGGATACTATGGCTACACCTTC. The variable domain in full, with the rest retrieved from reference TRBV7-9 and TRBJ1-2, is DTGVSQNPRHKITKRGQNVTFRCDPISEHNRLYWYRQTLGQGPEFLTYFQNEAQLEKSRLLSDRFSAERPKGSFSTLEIQRTEQGDSAMYLCASSFPDSGYYGYTFGSGTRLTVV.

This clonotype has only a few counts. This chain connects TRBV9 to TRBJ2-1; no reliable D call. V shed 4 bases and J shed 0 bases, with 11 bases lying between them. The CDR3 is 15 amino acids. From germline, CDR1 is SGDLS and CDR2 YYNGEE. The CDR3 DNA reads TGTGCCAGCAGCCTGATCAGCAGCTCCTACAATGAGCAGTTCTTC. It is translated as CASSLISSSYNEQFF.